This entry concerns a single T cell receptor (beta chain). Antigen specificity is unknown. Trimming removed 4 bases at V and 2 bases at J, with 21 bases between. This CDR3 region has 18 residues. CDR1 is MGHRA, CDR2 YSYEKL, per germline. The table came from immunoSEQ multiplex PCR; TCRdb's copy has only in-frame clones and leaves some out. The sample carries 130,000 or so clones, 91% recorded once. This sample was taken from a study of T cell responses to AZD1222 COVID-19 vaccine. Timing groups of about 4 and about 12 weeks for second doses were pooled. Study-level points and caveats: Just a handful of AZD1222 recipients tested seropositive at baseline. Among vaccine-associated CD4 TCRs, coverage spanned spike, with dominance at 160-218 and 743-854. With two AZD1222 doses given, Spike-specific TCR breadth and depth both rose.

The clonotype originates from an adult who received the AZD1222 COVID-19 vaccine. The chain employs TRBV4-1 and TRBJ2-1; possibly TRBD1 for D (6 bases). The input for sequencing was peripheral blood, taken 28 days after the second AZD1222 dose. The CDR3 protein is CASSRYGPVGAPYNEQFF. The CDR3 DNA follows: TGCGCCAGCAGCCGGTACGGGCCGGTGGGGGCCCCCTACAATGAGCAGTTCTTC.